This T cell receptor beta chain was sequenced in a study of cytomegalovirus exposure and HLA in healthy donors. Primers for the PCR totalled 60 Vbeta and 13 Jbeta. TCRdb's copy holds only in-frame clones and misses some; the assay was immunoSEQ multiplex PCR. Among 150,000 or so clones listed, roughly three quarters were seen once. Turning to this clone: Its cognate antigen is unknown.

Study-level points and caveats: An analysis was carried out later, and it reportedly showed fewer N-insertions in an Asian-associated ancestry cluster than the roughly 670-donor mean. Later analysis revealed greater clonal expansion in HLA-associated TCR beta chains than in equally common others.

The trim removed 5 bases at V and 7 bases at J, leaving 8 bases unmatched. Germline values: CDR1 SEHNR, CDR2 FQNEAQ (reference sequence). The CDR3 is 15 residues long. The V and J genes are TRBV7-9 and TRBJ1-6; 7 bases fit TRBD1. The sequence came from a woman aged 40 to 50 in good health and CMV-seropositive. Sequences were obtained from PBMCs. CDR3 loop: CASSARDSPNSPLHF. The CDR3 nucleotides are TGTGCCAGCAGCGCCCGGGACAGTCCCAATTCACCCCTCCACTTT.